The clone carrying this T cell receptor (beta chain) was detected only a few times. Its antigen is still unknown. The data were taken from a study of T cells in Graves' hyperthyroidism and ophthalmopathy. Germline CDR1 and CDR2: SGHTA and FQGTGA. This CDR3 has 15 residues. V lost 4 bases to trimming and J lost 4 bases, with 14 bases between them. Broader study findings: In the blood, most expanded thyroid clonotypes above 0.001 appeared as well.

Amplification of TCR beta CDR3 regions was performed using RNA transcripts as template. RT-PCR in the first round (using the HTBI primer set) targeted the TCR CDR3. Using its own MiXCR run on the multiplex PCR reads, TCRdb lists one record per CDR3 protein. The sample includes under 550,000 distinct CDR3 sequences, roughly 21% of them seen just once. The rearrangement uses TRBV7-3 and TRBJ2-1, with D perhaps matching TRBD2 (7 bases). The specimen was blood. This TCR was recovered from a man aged 40-49 years with Graves' ophthalmopathy. CDR3 region: CASSSQGGAYNEQFF. DNA for the CDR3: TGTGCCAGCAGCTCACAGGGAGGGGCTTACAATGAGCAGTTCTTC.